One sample yielded the 30 T cell receptor beta chains listed below, sequenced in a study of Ad26.COV2.S vaccination and SARS-CoV-2 variants. Libraries were prepared by immunoSEQ multiplex PCR; TCRdb keeps only in-frame clonotypes and omits some of them. The sample shows 350,000 to 450,000 clones, about 91% of them seen only once. The specimen was peripheral blood, collected after recovery from COVID-19. These receptors all come from a human donor who had recovered from COVID-19.

This rearrangement joins TRBV2 to TRBJ1-2; D possibly corresponds to TRBD1 (6 bases). The V gene lost 1 base and the J gene lost 7 bases, with 10 bases spanning the gap. This CDR3 is 13 amino acids long. Germline V gene lookup returns CDR1 SNHLY and CDR2 FYNNEI. The CDR3 nucleotides are TGTGCCAGCAGTGAAGGGCAGGGGCTTGGCTACACCTTC. Amino acids: CASSEGQGLGYTF.

This clone was counted many times. The chain has TRBV19 and TRBJ2-3, with D possibly TRBD1 on 6 matching bases. The CDR3 has 15 residues. Trimming pared 3 bases from V and 3 bases from J, leaving 13 bases between. The germline V gene has CDR1 LNHDA and CDR2 SQIVND (reference sequence). The CDR3 loop reads CASSIQGFRTDTQYF. The CDR3 DNA sequence: TGTGCCAGTAGTATTCAGGGGTTTAGAACAGATACGCAGTATTTT.

This clone was picked up one time. V and J are TRBV24-1 and TRBJ1-6; possibly TRBD1 for D (6 bases). Trimming shortened V by 8 bases and J by 4 bases, and 11 bases separated the two germline ends. The CDR3 has 14 amino acids. Germline values: CDR1 KGHDR, CDR2 SFDVKD. The CDR3 loop is CATIDRSYNSPLHF. CDR3 nucleotides: TGTGCCACCATTGACAGGTCGTATAATTCACCCCTCCACTTT.

CDR3 loop: CASLHHAGQGRATEAFF. CDR3 DNA sequence: TGTGCCAGCCTCCACCACGCAGGACAGGGGAGGGCCACTGAAGCTTTCTTT. The rearrangement links TRBV7-9 to TRBJ1-1, with 9 bases identical to TRBD1. The CDR3 is made up of 17 amino acids. V shed 8 bases, J shed 4 bases, and the junction held 17 bases outside the gene matches. Germline V CDR1 and CDR2: SEHNR, FQNEAQ (reference sequence).

The gene calls are TRBV4-1 and TRBJ2-1; D may be TRBD1 (5 bases). This CDR3 contains 18 residues. Germline CDR1 and CDR2: MGHRA and YSYEKL. Trimming took off 1 base at V and 0 bases at J, with 16 bases between the two ends. CDR3 DNA sequence: TGCGCCAGCAGCCAAGTTAGGGCAGGGTCGAGCTCCTACAATGAGCAGTTCTTC. This codes for CASSQVRAGSSSYNEQFF.

The chain couples TRBV27 to TRBJ2-5; 10 bases line up with TRBD1. This CDR3 is 14 amino acids long. Trimming took 3 bases from V and 3 from J; bases not matched to a gene: 1. The germline gives CDR1 MNHEY, CDR2 SMNVEV (reference sequence). The CDR3 spells CASSFGTGEETQYF. CDR3 nucleotides: TGTGCCAGCAGTTTCGGGACAGGGGAAGAGACCCAGTACTTC.

This clone was seen just once. The chain is built from TRBV6-4 and TRBJ2-7; D is unclear. The ends were cut back, 7 bases at V and 6 bases at J, with 1 base in the middle. The CDR3 spans 8 residues. CDR1 MRHNA and CDR2 SNTAGT come from the germline V gene. The CDR3: CASTEQYF. For the CDR3, the DNA is TGTGCCAGCACCGAGCAGTACTTC.

In its sample, this clone was seen once. The chain has TRBV6-7 and TRBJ1-2, with TRBD1 matching over 7 bases. TRBV6-7 is flagged as an ORF with uncertain function. The CDR3 runs to 14 residues. V shed 5 bases and J 3 bases; nucleotides not matched to a gene: 6. The CDR3 is CASSARGHDYGYTF. The CDR3 DNA is TGTGCCAGCAGTGCTAGGGGGCACGACTATGGCTACACCTTC.

This clone has only one observation. This chain connects TRBV6-2 or TRBV6-3 to TRBJ1-2; D unclear. Germline loops: CDR1 MNHEY, CDR2 SVGEGT. This CDR3 is built from 15 residues. The V gene lost 0 bases and the J gene lost 4 bases, with 12 bases spanning the gap. CDR3 amino acids: CASSYSEGAGYGYTF. The CDR3 bases are TGTGCCAGCAGTTACTCGGAGGGAGCGGGCTATGGCTACACCTTC.

The CDR3 coding sequence is TGTGCCAGCGACCGGTTGGCAGCTAACACTGAAGCTTTCTTT. This translates into CASDRLAANTEAFF. The J gene is TRBJ1-1, the V gene TRBV7-8, with D unclear. Between the trimmed V and J ends, which lost 8 bases and 2 bases, there was a span of 15 bases. The CDR3 runs 14 residues. The V gene's germline CDR1 is SGHVS and CDR2 FQNEAQ.

V is TRBV10-3 and J is TRBJ1-1; unclear D gene. Germline V lookup: CDR1 ENHRY, CDR2 SYGVKD. CDR3 length equals 15 residues. V was pared by 6 bases and J by 1 base, with 15 bases between. This CDR3 is CAISRATVGNTEAFF. CDR3 coding DNA: TGTGCCATCAGCCGGGCCACGGTCGGGAACACTGAAGCTTTCTTT.

The CDR3, as DNA: TGTGCCAGTAGTATCCGCGGGGTAGGCGGGGGCTTTCACAATGAGCAGTTCTTC. Residues: CASSIRGVGGGFHNEQFF. The rearrangement links TRBV19 to TRBJ2-1; weak D call: TRBD2 (7 bases). Germline V gives CDR1 LNHDA, CDR2 SQIVND (reference sequence). Deletions cut 3 bases from V and 5 bases from J, with 23 bases between. There are 18 residues in the CDR3.

The J gene is TRBJ1-5, the V gene TRBV5-4; tentatively, D is TRBD1 (6 bases). V was shortened by 0 bases and J by 6 bases, with 10 bases between the two germline ends. The CDR3 consists of 14 residues. CDR1 is SGHNT and CDR2 is YYREEE in the germline V gene (reference sequence). The CDR3 loop reads CASSLGGARQPQHF. CDR3 nucleotide sequence: TGTGCCAGCAGCTTGGGGGGGGCGCGTCAGCCCCAGCATTTT. Using reference TRBV5-4 and TRBJ1-5 for the parts outside the CDR3, the full variable domain is ETGVTQSPTHLIKTRGQQVTLRCSSQSGHNTVSWYQQALGQGPQFIFQYYREEENGRGNFPPRFSGLQFPNYSSELNVNALELDDSALYLCASSLGGARQPQHFGDGTRLSIL.

This clone was seen just once. The V call is TRBV9, the J call TRBJ2-2, with 7 bases fitting TRBD2. The CDR3 totals 16 residues. Germline V CDR1 and CDR2: SGDLS, YYNGEE. V was clipped by 4 bases and J by 5 bases; unmatched bases: 11. For the CDR3, the DNA is TGTGCCAGCAGCCCATATGGGAGGGTAGGGACCGGGGAGCTGTTTTTT. The encoded protein is CASSPYGRVGTGELFF.

V usage is TRBV13 and J usage is TRBJ1-1, with D possibly matching TRBD1 (5 bases). From germline, CDR1 is PRHDT and CDR2 FYEKMQ (reference sequence). The CDR3 has 14 amino acids. V was pared by 0 bases and J by 0 bases, with 5 bases between. The CDR3 region is CASSLGGVNTEAFF. CDR3 DNA: TGTGCCAGCAGCTTAGGGGGGGTGAACACTGAAGCTTTCTTT. The full variable domain, in which reference TRBV13 and TRBJ1-1 provide the parts outside the CDR3, is AAGVIQSPRHLIKEKRETATLKCYPIPRHDTVYWYQQGPGQDPQFLISFYEKMQSDKGSIPDRFSAQQFSDYHSELNMSSLELGDSALYFCASSLGGVNTEAFFGQGTRLTVV.

The chain uses TRBV27 and TRBJ1-2; 9 bases are shared with TRBD1. Germline CDR1 reads MNHEY; CDR2 reads SMNVEV (reference sequence). V trimming: 6 bases; J trimming: 7 bases; junction bases outside the gene matches: 12. This CDR3 contains 15 residues. The CDR3 region is CASRSTDRGWGGYTF. The CDR3 DNA reads as TGTGCCAGCAGATCGACTGACAGGGGGTGGGGTGGCTACACCTTC.

On this clone itself: The sample contains more than one DNA sequence encoding this CDR3. This rearrangement joins TRBV19 to TRBJ1-1, with TRBD1 matching 11 bases. J was trimmed by 5 bases and V by 7 bases; bases with no gene match: 9. Germline V gives CDR1 LNHDA, CDR2 SQIVND (reference sequence). This CDR3 is built from 15 residues. In nucleotides, the CDR3 is TGTGCCAGTACTACAGGACAGGGGGCAAAAACTGAAGCTTTCTTT. It specifies CASTTGQGAKTEAFF. Looking up the rest from reference TRBV19 and TRBJ1-1 gives the full variable domain: DGGITQSPKYLFRKEGQNVTLSCEQNLNHDAMYWYRQDPGQGLRLIYYSQIVNDFQKGDIAEGYSVSREKKESFPLTVTSAQKNPTAFYLCASTTGQGAKTEAFFGQGTRLTVV.

The rearrangement uses TRBV29-1 and TRBJ2-3; 10 bases fit TRBD1. The CDR3 contains 14 residues. After removal of 3 bases from V and 5 bases from J, the junction contained 5 bases not matched to a gene. CDR1 SQVTM and CDR2 ANQGSEA come from the germline V gene. CDR3 sequence reads: CSVEGTGEIDTQYF. The CDR3 DNA reads as TGCAGCGTTGAGGGGACAGGGGAGATAGATACGCAGTATTTT.

The rearrangement uses TRBV6-1 and TRBJ2-1, with D maybe TRBD2 (5 bases). The V gene's germline CDR1 is MNHNS and CDR2 SASEGT. V lost 2 bases and J 9 bases, leaving 14 bases between the germline ends. This CDR3 spans 14 amino acids. The chain's CDR3 is CASSEIVESGEQFF. The CDR3 DNA reads as TGTGCCAGCAGTGAAATAGTAGAGAGCGGTGAGCAGTTCTTC.

The chain joins TRBV5-1 to TRBJ1-4; 7 bases fit TRBD1. Germline V gives CDR1 SGHRS, CDR2 YFSETQ. The J segment lost 2 bases and the V segment lost 2 bases, leaving 3 bases of the junction unmatched. CDR3 size: 15 residues. CDR3 bases: TGCGCCAGCAGCTTTACGGGACAGACTAATGAAAAACTGTTTTTT. This sequence encodes CASSFTGQTNEKLFF. The full variable domain, completed using reference TRBV5-1 and TRBJ1-4, is KAGVTQTPRYLIKTRGQQVTLSCSPISGHRSVSWYQQTPGQGLQFLFEYFSETQRNKGNFPGRFSGRQFSNSRSEMNVSTLELGDSALYLCASSFTGQTNEKLFFGSGTQLSVL.

The gene calls are TRBV29-1 and TRBJ1-5, with D possibly matching TRBD1 (5 bases). CDR3 length equals 14 residues. The germline CDR1 and CDR2 sequences are SQVTM and ANQGSEA. Deletions cut 4 bases from V and 2 bases from J, with 12 bases between. CDR3 sequence reads: CSVVSGLGNQPQHF. As DNA, the CDR3 is TGCAGCGTTGTGTCAGGGTTGGGCAATCAGCCCCAGCATTTT.

The chain is built from TRBV27 and TRBJ1-2; a possible D gene is TRBD1 (5 bases). V was cut by 8 bases and J by 4 bases, with 17 bases left in between. CDR3 length: 14 amino acids. Per the germline V gene, CDR1 is MNHEY and CDR2 is SMNVEV (reference sequence). The CDR3 is CASATSWGSYGYTF. The CDR3 DNA sequence: TGTGCCAGCGCCACGAGCTGGGGGTCCTATGGCTACACCTTC.

CDR3 loop: CASSQDQQRTYNEQFF. DNA of the CDR3: TGCGCCAGCAGCCAAGATCAGCAGAGAACCTACAATGAGCAGTTCTTC. The chain couples TRBV4-1 to TRBJ2-1, with no clear D. Germline lookup yields CDR1 MGHRA and CDR2 YSYEKL. Trimming pared 0 bases from V and 2 bases from J, leaving 11 bases between. The CDR3 has 16 residues.

This clone showed up just once. The same CDR3 can be traced to other DNA sequences in this sample. The chain joins TRBV27 to TRBJ1-1; D not resolved. The CDR3 runs to 13 residues. The V end was cut by 2 bases, the J end by 1 base, with 5 bases between. Germline CDR1 is MNHEY and CDR2 is SMNVEV (reference sequence). The CDR3 nucleotides are TGTGCCAGCAGTTTAGGAGGGAACACTGAAGCTTTCTTT. This codes for CASSLGGNTEAFF.

This chain links TRBV6-1 with TRBJ2-7; 9 bases fit TRBD1. Germline trimming cut 2 bases from V and 4 bases from J; bases unmatched to any gene: 6. The CDR3 contains 15 residues. Germline V gene data show CDR1 as MNHNS and CDR2 as SASEGT. CDR3 nucleotides: TGTGCCAGCAGTGAATGGCGGGACAGGGCTTACGAGCAGTACTTC. Its protein product is CASSEWRDRAYEQYF.

The rearrangement uses TRBV18 and TRBJ1-4; D ambiguous. The CDR3 is 14 residues long. Trimming removed 3 bases from V and 5 bases from J, with 10 bases in between. CDR1 and CDR2 (germline): KGHSH, LQKENI. Here the CDR3 reads CASSPSGANEKLFF. CDR3 coding DNA: TGTGCCAGCTCACCCAGCGGAGCAAATGAAAAACTGTTTTTT.

The rearrangement links TRBV7-2 to TRBJ2-1; TRBD2 is a possible D gene (6 bases). This CDR3 comprises 14 residues. The ends were cut back, 8 bases at V and 7 bases at J, with 18 bases in the middle. Germline assignment: CDR1 SGHTA and CDR2 FQGNSA. The CDR3 loop reads CASLSTGGPNEQFF. As DNA, the CDR3 is TGTGCCAGCCTCAGCACCGGGGGACCGAATGAGCAGTTCTTC.

The chain joins TRBV19 to TRBJ1-6, with 7 bases that match TRBD1. This CDR3 has 17 amino acids. The trim removed 5 bases at V and 3 bases at J, leaving 10 bases unmatched. Germline CDR1 is LNHDA and CDR2 is SQIVND (reference sequence). The CDR3 loop reads CASSSTQRQGYNSPLHF. CDR3 bases: TGTGCCAGTAGTTCAACCCAGCGACAGGGCTATAATTCACCCCTCCACTTT.

The CDR3 bases are TGTGCCAGCTCACCGGTTCCTGGTGTGCAGCCCCAGCATTTT. It codes for CASSPVPGVQPQHF. V gene TRBV18 combines with J gene TRBJ1-5; D remains ambiguous. V lost 3 bases and J 7 bases, leaving 13 bases between the germline ends. CDR3 length equals 14 residues. The germline V gene has CDR1 KGHSH and CDR2 LQKENI. Filled out from reference TRBV18 and TRBJ1-5, the complete variable domain reads NAGVMQNPRHLVRRRGQEARLRCSPMKGHSHVYWYRQLPEEGLKFMVYLQKENIIDESGMPKERFSAEFPKEGPSILRIQQVVRGDSAAYFCASSPVPGVQPQHFGDGTRLSIL.

The chain has TRBV29-1 and TRBJ2-1; D tentatively reads TRBD1 or TRBD2 (5 bases each). Per the germline V gene, CDR1 is SQVTM and CDR2 is ANQGSEA. The CDR3 extends over 15 amino acids. V lost 6 bases and J 1 base, leaving 16 bases between the germline ends. CDR3 DNA: TGCAGCGTCGGGACCGGGACCTTATCCTACAATGAGCAGTTCTTC. The encoded protein is CSVGTGTLSYNEQFF.